The 28 T cell receptor beta chains given below trace back to one sample, sequenced in a study of cytomegalovirus exposure and HLA in healthy donors. The PCR ran on 60 Vbeta and 13 Jbeta primers. Sequencing was performed with immunoSEQ multiplex PCR; in TCRdb, only in-frame clones are kept and a portion is missing. The sample lists about 170,000 clones, around 78% occurring once. Sample: PBMCs. The receptors originated from a woman between 50 and 59 years old in good health and CMV-seropositive.

This clone occurred once. The chain couples TRBV20-1 to TRBJ2-3, with no clear D. CDR1 and CDR2 (germline): DFQATT, SNEGSKA (reference sequence). CDR3 length equals 10 residues. Trimming shortened V by 5 bases and J by 7 bases, and 7 bases separated the two germline ends. The CDR3 DNA reads TGCAGTGCTTCGCGATATACGCAGTATTTT. It translates to CSASRYTQYF.

Here the CDR3 DNA reads TGTGCCAGCTCACCCGAGGACAGGGTTGTATACGAGCAGTACTTC. This translates into CASSPEDRVVYEQYF. The chain links TRBV18 to TRBJ2-7; TRBD1 matches 8 bases. CDR1 and CDR2 from the germline V gene are KGHSH and LQKENI. V gave up 3 bases and J gave up 4 bases; unmatched junction bases: 8. The CDR3 sequence is 15 residues long. The whole variable domain, filled in from reference TRBV18 and TRBJ2-7, reads NAGVMQNPRHLVRRRGQEARLRCSPMKGHSHVYWYRQLPEEGLKFMVYLQKENIIDESGMPKERFSAEFPKEGPSILRIQQVVRGDSAAYFCASSPEDRVVYEQYFGPGTRLTVT.

V usage is TRBV7-3 and J usage is TRBJ2-7; 9 positions match TRBD2. The CDR3 runs to 13 residues. The germline CDR1 and CDR2 sequences are SGHTA and FQGTGA. J was trimmed by 0 bases and V by 8 bases; bases with no gene match: 2. This chain's CDR3 is CASSAGGSYEQYF. Here the CDR3 DNA reads TGTGCCAGCTCAGCGGGGGGCTCCTACGAGCAGTACTTC.

The V call is TRBV29-1, the J call TRBJ2-3; 7 positions agree with TRBD1. With V trimmed by 6 bases and J by 8 bases, 14 bases remained unmatched. Germline loops: CDR1 SQVTM, CDR2 ANQGSEA. The CDR3 runs 14 residues. The CDR3 DNA follows: TGCAGCGTGCGCAAGCGAGGACAGGTCGCTACGCAGTATTTT. Translating gives CSVRKRGQVATQYF.

This chain's CDR3 is CASSGRGDTEAFF. Written as DNA, the CDR3 is TGTGCCAGCAGTGGCAGGGGGGACACTGAAGCTTTCTTT. The rearrangement links TRBV6-1 to TRBJ1-1; the match to TRBD1 covers 7 bases. This CDR3 is built from 13 residues. Unmatched junction bases numbered 2, after V lost 4 bases and J lost 3 bases. CDR1 and CDR2 from the germline V gene are MNHNS and SASEGT.

The rearrangement links TRBV2 to TRBJ2-1, with TRBD2 matching 10 bases. Trimming removed 6 bases from V and 7 bases from J; junction bases left unmatched: 9. The germline V gene encodes CDR1 SNHLY and CDR2 FYNNEI. The length of the CDR3 is 15 residues. CDR3 loop: CASRILAGDKNEQFF. CDR3 bases: TGTGCCAGCAGAATCCTAGCGGGGGATAAGAATGAGCAGTTCTTC.

The chain uses TRBV18 and TRBJ1-2; D is possibly TRBD1 (5 bases). Germline CDR1 and CDR2: KGHSH and LQKENI. The ends were cut back, 2 bases at V and 3 bases at J, with 16 bases in the middle. CDR3 size: 16 residues. The CDR3 sequence is CASSPGLGREDYGYTF. DNA of the CDR3: TGTGCCAGCTCACCAGGATTAGGCAGGGAAGACTATGGCTACACCTTC.

This chain connects TRBV7-8 to TRBJ2-5; 10 nucleotides agree with TRBD2. Germline lookup yields CDR1 SGHVS and CDR2 FQNEAQ. V was pared by 3 bases and J by 3 bases, with 7 bases of the junction left unmatched. The CDR3 contains 16 residues. CDR3 sequence: CASSLIAGGPKETQYF. CDR3 in DNA: TGTGCCAGCAGCTTGATAGCGGGGGGTCCAAAAGAGACCCAGTACTTC.

V is TRBV6-6 and J is TRBJ1-1; the D gene is possibly TRBD1 (5 bases). V lost 6 bases to trimming and J lost 0 bases, with 11 bases between them. The CDR3 is 14 residues long. Per the germline V gene, CDR1 is MNHNY and CDR2 is SVGAGI (reference sequence). The CDR3 loop is CASSLGLLNTEAFF. The CDR3 DNA is TGTGCCAGCAGCCTGGGACTCTTGAACACTGAAGCTTTCTTT.

J is TRBJ2-2 and V is TRBV7-9; D is possibly TRBD1 (5 bases). CDR3 length equals 12 residues. Germline V gene data show CDR1 as SEHNR and CDR2 as FQNEAQ (reference sequence). V lost 1 base to trimming and J lost 16 bases, with 13 bases between them. The CDR3 DNA follows: TGTGCCAGCAGCTTAGGGTCTGACAGACGGTTTTTT. Encoded protein: CASSLGSDRRFF. The variable domain in full, with the rest retrieved from reference TRBV7-9 and TRBJ2-2, is DTGVSQNPRHKITKRGQNVTFRCDPISEHNRLYWYRQTLGQGPEFLTYFQNEAQLEKSRLLSDRFSAERPKGSFSTLEIQRTEQGDSAMYLCASSLGSDRRFFGEGSRLTVL.

The chain has TRBV7-8 and TRBJ1-3, with D unclear. The V end was cut by 0 bases, the J end by 3 bases, with 12 bases between. The germline gives CDR1 SGHVS, CDR2 FQNEAQ. The CDR3 spans 16 residues. This CDR3 is CASSLAGRAGGNTIYF. Written as DNA, the CDR3 is TGTGCCAGCAGCTTAGCAGGGCGTGCGGGTGGAAACACCATATATTTT.

V is TRBV6-4 and J is TRBJ2-3, with a tentative D call TRBD1 (6 bases). Germline V gene lookup returns CDR1 MRHNA and CDR2 SNTAGT. With 6 bases removed from V and 7 bases from J, the gap between germline ends came to 11 bases. The length of the CDR3 is 12 residues. The CDR3 reads CASSDTGYTQYF. The CDR3 DNA reads as TGTGCCAGCAGCGACACAGGGTATACGCAGTATTTT.

J is TRBJ2-2 and V is TRBV11-2; D call uncertain. With 2 bases removed from V and 7 bases from J, the gap between germline ends came to 8 bases. Germline V gives CDR1 SGHAT, CDR2 FQNNGV. The CDR3 is made up of 13 amino acids. CDR3 sequence reads: CASSLSQHGELFF. The CDR3 nucleotides read TGTGCCAGCAGCTTAAGTCAACACGGGGAGCTGTTTTTT.

This clone turned up a few times. The chain uses TRBV10-3 and TRBJ2-3; a possible D gene is TRBD2 (5 bases). The germline V gene encodes CDR1 ENHRY and CDR2 SYGVKD. CDR3 size: 11 residues. V was trimmed by 6 bases and J by 6 bases, leaving 7 bases between them. The CDR3 coding sequence is TGTGCCATCAGGTCGGGGGATACGCAGTATTTT. It translates to CAIRSGDTQYF.

This clone turned up a few times. The chain combines TRBV27 with TRBJ2-3; D may be TRBD2 (7 bases). The CDR3 is 16 residues long. In germline, CDR1 is MNHEY, CDR2 SMNVEV (reference sequence). V was cut by 7 bases and J by 0 bases, with 17 bases left in between. The CDR3 sequence: CASIKLGGASTDTQYF. As DNA, the CDR3 is TGTGCCAGCATCAAATTGGGGGGGGCTAGCACAGATACGCAGTATTTT.

The CDR3: CASSQVGHLSSGNTIYF. The CDR3, as DNA: TGTGCCAGCAGCCAAGTTGGACACCTGAGCTCTGGAAACACCATATATTTT. The chain links TRBV4-2 to TRBJ1-3, with D perhaps TRBD1 (5 bases). This CDR3 comprises 17 residues. The germline V and J ends were trimmed by 1 base and 0 bases, with 13 bases remaining between them. Germline lookup yields CDR1 LGHNA and CDR2 YNFKEQ.

The gene calls are TRBV21-1 and TRBJ2-7; TRBD1 reflects the table's D call only, with no check against the DNA. TRBV21-1 is marked as a pseudogene. The CDR3 extends over 12 amino acids. CDR3 sequence reads: CASRDRGYEQYF. In DNA, the CDR3 is TGTGCCAGCAGGGACAGGGGCTACGAGCAGTACTTC.

V and J are TRBV9 and TRBJ1-1; D is possibly TRBD1 (5 bases). The CDR3 has 15 amino acids. With 6 bases removed from V and 0 bases from J, the gap between germline ends came to 15 bases. Germline V gene sequence: CDR1 SGDLS, CDR2 YYNGEE. The CDR3: CASTPRPGLNTEAFF. The CDR3 DNA reads as TGTGCCAGCACCCCCCGTCCAGGGCTGAACACTGAAGCTTTCTTT.

In its sample, this clone was seen a few times. The DNA for the CDR3 is TGTGCCAGCAGCGCCGGGACAGGGAGGATCCCAATCTACGAGCAGTACTTC. Amino acid sequence: CASSAGTGRIPIYEQYF. This chain links TRBV7-8 with TRBJ2-7; TRBD1 matches 9 bases. Germline CDR1 and CDR2: SGHVS and FQNEAQ. The CDR3 has 17 residues. With V trimmed by 5 bases and J by 3 bases, 14 bases remained unmatched.

The chain carries TRBV4-2 and TRBJ2-5; unclear D gene. V was cut by 0 bases and J by 5 bases, with 7 bases left in between. This CDR3 has 13 residues. Germline V gene lookup returns CDR1 LGHNA and CDR2 YNFKEQ. CDR3 in amino acids: CASSQDSRETQYF. DNA of the CDR3: TGTGCCAGCAGCCAAGATTCTCGGGAGACCCAGTACTTC.

The chain links TRBV5-1 to TRBJ2-3, with TRBD1 identical over 10 bases. The ends lost 7 bases at V and 4 bases at J; junction bases unmatched: 9. CDR3 length: 15 amino acids. Per the germline V gene, CDR1 is SGHRS and CDR2 is YFSETQ. CDR3 sequence reads: CASAPGTGVSDTQYF. As DNA, the CDR3 is TGCGCCAGCGCCCCCGGGACAGGGGTTTCAGATACGCAGTATTTT.

This clone was counted a few times. The chain carries TRBV18 and TRBJ1-5, with D perhaps matching TRBD1 (6 bases). CDR3 length equals 14 residues. CDR1 is KGHSH and CDR2 is LQKENI in the germline V gene. The V end was cut by 1 base, the J end by 2 bases, with 6 bases between. CDR3 DNA: TGTGCCAGCTCACCACAGGGGGGCAATCAGCCCCAGCATTTT. Its translation: CASSPQGGNQPQHF. Together with reference TRBV18 and TRBJ1-5, the CDR3 gives the full variable domain: NAGVMQNPRHLVRRRGQEARLRCSPMKGHSHVYWYRQLPEEGLKFMVYLQKENIIDESGMPKERFSAEFPKEGPSILRIQQVVRGDSAAYFCASSPQGGNQPQHFGDGTRLSIL.

The genes are TRBV6-6 and TRBJ2-3; D perhaps matches TRBD1 (6 bases). The CDR3 consists of 14 residues. Per germline, CDR1 MNHNY and CDR2 SVGAGI (reference sequence). V was clipped by 0 bases and J by 4 bases, with 8 bases between them. The CDR3 spells CASSYSRGADTQYF. The DNA for the CDR3 is TGTGCCAGCAGTTACTCCAGGGGAGCAGATACGCAGTATTTT.

The V call is TRBV9, the J call TRBJ2-5, with 7 bases identical to TRBD2. The J call may be wrong; the DNA end is better matched by TRBJ2-7. The CDR3 has 15 amino acids. Germline lookup yields CDR1 SGDLS and CDR2 YYNGEE. The CDR3 bases are TGTGCCAGCAGCCGGAGCGGGGTCCTCTACTACGAGCAGTACTTC. Residues: CASSRSGVLYYEQYF.

The rearrangement links TRBV5-4 to TRBJ2-5, with a weak D call TRBD2 (5 bases). V dropped 4 bases and J dropped 3 bases, with 10 bases sitting between them. The CDR3 has 13 residues. Germline CDR1 SGHNT, CDR2 YYREEE (reference sequence). This CDR3 is CASSLYGEETQYF. The DNA for the CDR3 is TGTGCCAGCAGCCTTTACGGGGAAGAGACCCAGTACTTC.

V usage is TRBV5-6 and J usage is TRBJ1-1; 8 nucleotides align to TRBD1. Germline trimming cut 4 bases from V and 11 bases from J; bases unmatched to any gene: 16. Germline V CDR1 and CDR2: SGHDT, YYEEEE. This CDR3 comprises 15 residues. The CDR3: CASSLDRAKSLRAFF. DNA of the CDR3: TGTGCCAGCAGCCTGGACAGGGCCAAATCACTGAGGGCTTTCTTT.

The chain recombines TRBV5-6 with TRBJ2-7, with TRBD1 matching over 7 bases. Germline loops: CDR1 SGHDT, CDR2 YYEEEE. CDR3 length: 15 residues. With V trimmed by 0 bases and J by 5 bases, 8 bases remained unmatched. In nucleotides, the CDR3 is TGTGCCAGCAGCTTGGGGTGGGACAGACGGAACGAGCAGTACTTC. Encoded protein: CASSLGWDRRNEQYF.

The sample holds a few counts of this clone. The chain links TRBV7-6 to TRBJ2-5, with 8 bases that match TRBD2. The CDR3 spans 15 residues. From germline, CDR1 is SGHVS and CDR2 FNYEAQ. Trimming at V came to 6 bases and at J to 2 bases, leaving 8 bases not matched to a gene. The CDR3 nucleotides read TGTGCCAGCAGTTACCTGGGACTAGTTCAAGAGACCCAGTACTTC. It translates to CASSYLGLVQETQYF.